Listed below are T cell receptor beta chains from one sample, sequenced in a study of post-analysis software for immune sequencing data. One entry per CDR3 protein, called by TCRdb with MiXCR from the PCR reads. The repertoire includes around 700,000 distinct CDR3 sequences, approximately 59% of them detected once, and over 9% sits in the top ten. The sample taken for sequencing was blood. The receptor source for this set is a girl aged 2 to 10 with multiple sclerosis. Both conserved end residues are part of each CDR3. A D gene is named only where the DNA matches it firmly. Clone size is given for some rows only: seen once, a few or many times, or a class if the clone is expanded.

.,TRBJ2-5,TRBV20-1,.,TGCAGTGCTAGAGTCCCTACCACAGAGACCCAGTACTTC,CSARVPTTETQYF
.,TRBJ2-1,TRBV29-1,TRBD1,TGCAGCGTTGGCCCCATGACAGGGGGGATTGAGCAGTTCTTC,CSVGPMTGGIEQFF
.,TRBJ2-7,TRBV20-1,.,TGCAGTGCTAGTAAGCCTGTCGGCCAGTACTTC,CSASKPVGQYF
.,TRBJ2-6,TRBV7-9,.,TGTGCCAGCAGCGAGCTAGGGGCTGGGGCCAACGTCCCGACTTTC,CASSELGAGANVPTF
few,TRBJ2-5,TRBV29-1,.,TGCAGCGGGGCTGCCCTACAAGAGACCCAGTACTTC,CSGAALQETQYF
few,TRBJ2-3,TRBV28,.,TGTGCCAGCGGGCCTACCTATCAGGACAGCACAGATACGCAGTATTTT,CASGPTYQDSTDTQYF
.,TRBJ2-3,TRBV3-1,TRBD1,TGTGCCAGCAGCCAAGAGTCCGGGACAGGGACGACAGATACGCAGTATTTT,CASSQESGTGTTDTQYF
few,TRBJ1-1,TRBV20-1,TRBD1,TGCAGTGCTAGAGACGACAGGGACACTGAAGCTTTCTTT,CSARDDRDTEAFF
.,TRBJ2-5,TRBV25-1,.,TGTGCCAGCAGTGAAGTTGAGGGGTGGCAAGAGACCCAGTACTTC,CASSEVEGWQETQYF
.,TRBJ2-3,TRBV6-5,.,TGTGCCAGCAGCTTAGAATACCGTCGGCGAGATACGCAGTATTTT,CASSLEYRRRDTQYF
few,TRBJ2-3,TRBV24-1,TRBD2,TGTGCCACAAGCGGGAGGCACACAGATACGCAGTATTTT,CATSGRHTDTQYF
.,TRBJ2-4,TRBV7-2,.,TGTGCCAGCAGCTTAGAGGGCCGTTTGGTTGACATTCAGTACTTC,CASSLEGRLVDIQYF
.,TRBJ2-1,TRBV5-1,TRBD2,TGCGCCAGCAGCTACACCAGCGGGGACTCCTACAATGAGCAGTTCTTC,CASSYTSGDSYNEQFF
.,TRBJ2-1,TRBV11-2,.,TGTGCCAGCAGCTCACCCAACCACAATGAGCAGTTCTTC,CASSSPNHNEQFF
.,TRBJ2-1,TRBV7-2,TRBD1,TGTGCCAGCAGCGCCCCACTCAGGGGGAAAAGTTACAATGAGCAGTTCTTC,CASSAPLRGKSYNEQFF
.,TRBJ1-1,TRBV29-1,.,TGCAGCGTTGAAGTGGTGGACAGCCAGAACACTGAAGCTTTCTTT,CSVEVVDSQNTEAFF
.,TRBJ2-5,TRBV3-1,TRBD2,TGTGCCAGCAGCCAAGATGCTAGCGGGGCTTACAATGAGCAGTACTTC,CASSQDASGAYNEQYF
.,TRBJ2-4,TRBV12-3/TRBV12-4,TRBD1,TGTGCCAGCAGACCGACAGGGCCAGCCAAAAACATTCAGTACTTC,CASRPTGPAKNIQYF
.,TRBJ2-1,TRBV3-1,TRBD2,TGTGCCAGCAGCCAAGATAGGGGTAGCGGGGCTTACAATGAGCAGTTCTTC,CASSQDRGSGAYNEQFF
few,TRBJ1-2,TRBV30,.,TGTGCCTGGAGTCTGGCAGTCGGGGGCTACACCTTC,CAWSLAVGGYTF
few,TRBJ2-1,TRBV29-1,.,TGCAGCGTTGAAGGCGCTCGCGGATCTGAGCAGTTCTTC,CSVEGARGSEQFF
.,TRBJ2-1,TRBV20-1,TRBD2,TGCAGCCCTATAACCGGGACTAGCGGGAGGGGGGAGCAGTTCTTC,CSPITGTSGRGEQFF
.,TRBJ2-1,TRBV4-3,.,TGCGCCAGCAGCCAAGAGAGAGGGGTCAGTGAGCAGTTCTTC,CASSQERGVSEQFF
.,TRBJ1-2,TRBV7-9,TRBD1,TGTGCCAGCAGCTTAGCGAGGGGGACAGACTATGGCTACACCTTC,CASSLARGTDYGYTF
.,TRBJ2-7,TRBV7-9,.,TGTGCCAGCAGCTTACTGGACGCCTACGAGCAGTACTTC,CASSLLDAYEQYF
.,TRBJ2-5,TRBV7-9,TRBD1,TGTGCCAGCAACGACAGGGATTACCAAGAGACCCAGTACTTC,CASNDRDYQETQYF
.,TRBJ1-5,TRBV12-3/TRBV12-4,.,TGTGCCAGCAGTATCGGGACATCCAATCAGCCCCAGCATTTT,CASSIGTSNQPQHF
.,TRBJ2-1,TRBV7-2,.,TGTGCCAGCAGCCCCCTCCCACAGGTCCATGAGCAGTTCTTC,CASSPLPQVHEQFF
.,TRBJ2-5,TRBV7-2,TRBD2,TGTGCCAGCAGCTTACGAGTGAAGGGGAGCGGGGCTTCTCAAGAGACCCAGTACTTC,CASSLRVKGSGASQETQYF
.,TRBJ1-2,TRBV7-6,.,TGTGCCAGCAGCCCGGGTGCGGGGGATGAGGAAGGCTACACCTTC,CASSPGAGDEEGYTF
.,TRBJ1-2,TRBV29-1,.,TGCAGCGTTAGCGGGGAGACAGCTGGCTACACCTTC,CSVSGETAGYTF
.,TRBJ1-5,TRBV5-1,.,TGCGCCAGTAGCTTGGCAACGGGGGGCGATCAGCCCCAGCATTTT,CASSLATGGDQPQHF
.,TRBJ2-7,TRBV7-9,.,TGTGCCAGCAGCGTTGACACCTACGAGCAGTACTTC,CASSVDTYEQYF
many,TRBJ2-3,TRBV12-3/TRBV12-4,TRBD2,TGTGCCAGCAGTTTAGATGGGACTACTAGCACAGATACGCAGTATTTT,CASSLDGTTSTDTQYF
.,TRBJ2-7,TRBV19,.,TGTGCCAGTAGTATAAGGACAGACACCTACGAGCAGTACTTC,CASSIRTDTYEQYF
.,TRBJ2-5,TRBV27,TRBD2,TGTGCCAGCAGTCGGGCTGAACTCCCAGCGGGAGTGCAGTACTTC,CASSRAELPAGVQYF
few,TRBJ1-2,TRBV29-1,.,TGCAGCGTTGAACACCGGGAGCTCTATGGCTACACCTTC,CSVEHRELYGYTF
.,TRBJ2-5,TRBV5-1,.,TGCGCCAGCAGCTTGGGGGGGCAGACCCAAGAGACCCAGTACTTC,CASSLGGQTQETQYF
.,TRBJ1-5,TRBV12-3/TRBV12-4,.,TGTGCCAGCAGCTGGGGGGGGCAAAGTCAGCCCCAGCATTTT,CASSWGGQSQPQHF
.,TRBJ2-7,TRBV7-9,TRBD2,TGTGCCAGCAGCTTAGGCCCGGTAGCGGGGGGACTTTACGAGCAGTACTTC,CASSLGPVAGGLYEQYF
few,TRBJ2-5,TRBV20-1,.,TGCAGTGCCACCACGGGCCCGATAAGGGGGGAGACCCAGTACTTC,CSATTGPIRGETQYF
.,TRBJ2-1,TRBV20-1,.,TGCAGTGCTAGAGATCTAGTAACGCCCTCCTACAATGAGCAGTTCTTC,CSARDLVTPSYNEQFF
few,TRBJ2-1,TRBV29-1,.,TGCAGCGTAAAGTCGACTAGGGCGTTTGGAAACAATGAGCAGTTCTTC,CSVKSTRAFGNNEQFF
few,TRBJ2-3,TRBV7-2,TRBD2,TGTGCCAGCAGCTTAGGAGGGTCGGGGGGGCAGTATTTT,CASSLGGSGGQYF
.,TRBJ2-6,TRBV10-3,.,TGTGCCATCAGTGAGTCCCCGAGTGGGGCCAACGTCCTGACTTTC,CAISESPSGANVLTF
few,TRBJ2-5,TRBV29-1,TRBD1,TGCAGCGTTGAGCGACAGGGGGCACAAGAGACCCAGTACTTC,CSVERQGAQETQYF
.,TRBJ2-1,TRBV20-1,TRBD2,TGCAGTGCTAGTGGGGAGGGTCATGAGCAGTTCTTC,CSASGEGHEQFF
.,TRBJ2-5,TRBV5-1,.,TGCGCCTCCACGTCACGAGGGGGAGAGGGGGGAGAGACCCAGTACTTC,CASTSRGGEGGETQYF
.,TRBJ2-1,TRBV7-2,TRBD2,TGTGCCAGCAGACGGGGGGGGACGGTTAGCTCCTACAATGAGCAGTTCTTC,CASRRGGTVSSYNEQFF
.,TRBJ2-1,TRBV6-1,.,TGTGCCAGCAGTCTCCGGGACCCTGGATGGGCTTACAATGAGCAGTTCTTC,CASSLRDPGWAYNEQFF
.,TRBJ2-5,TRBV29-1,.,TGCAGCGTTGAAGACCCCGGGACAGCGGGAGAGACCCAGTACTTC,CSVEDPGTAGETQYF
once,TRBJ1-4,TRBV5-4,TRBD1,TGTGCCAGCAGCACGTCCGGGACAGGGGTTGAAAAACTGTTTTTT,CASSTSGTGVEKLFF
few,TRBJ2-3,TRBV7-2,.,TGTGCCAGCAGCTTATTGACAGGATCGAGCACAGATACGCAGTATTTT,CASSLLTGSSTDTQYF
few,TRBJ2-5,TRBV25-1,.,TGTGCCAGCAGTACATGGACAACAGCCCAAGAGACCCAGTACTTC,CASSTWTTAQETQYF
.,TRBJ1-5,TRBV6-2/TRBV6-3,.,TGTGCCAGCAGGATACAGGGAGCTCGGCAGCCCCAGCATTTT,CASRIQGARQPQHF
few,TRBJ2-5,TRBV5-1,.,TGCGCCAGCAGCAAGAAGGAGACCCAGTACTTC,CASSKKETQYF
few,TRBJ2-5,TRBV12-3/TRBV12-4,TRBD1,TGTGCCAGCAGTGGGGGACAGGGAGAGACCCAGTACTTC,CASSGGQGETQYF